The entry below gives a single T cell receptor beta chain sequence along with its context. This sample stems from a study of T cells after somatic rescue of genetic block. The V gene lost 0 bases and the J gene lost 0 bases, with 11 bases spanning the gap. The CDR3 loop spans 16 amino acids. The germline V gene encodes CDR1 SGHTA and CDR2 FQGTGA. Sequencing was performed with immunoSEQ multiplex PCR; in TCRdb, only in-frame clones are kept and a portion is missing. The repertoire consists of more than 9,000 clones, with approximately 79% occurring once and the leading ten covering 22%. The TCR sequence derives from a boy under 18. V and J are TRBV7-3 and TRBJ1-1; D is unresolved. The specimen was peripheral blood mononuclear cells (PBMCs). The CDR3 region is CASSLTGVWVNTEAFF. The CDR3 nucleotides read TGTGCCAGCAGCTTAACTGGGGTCTGGGTGAACACTGAAGCTTTCTTT.